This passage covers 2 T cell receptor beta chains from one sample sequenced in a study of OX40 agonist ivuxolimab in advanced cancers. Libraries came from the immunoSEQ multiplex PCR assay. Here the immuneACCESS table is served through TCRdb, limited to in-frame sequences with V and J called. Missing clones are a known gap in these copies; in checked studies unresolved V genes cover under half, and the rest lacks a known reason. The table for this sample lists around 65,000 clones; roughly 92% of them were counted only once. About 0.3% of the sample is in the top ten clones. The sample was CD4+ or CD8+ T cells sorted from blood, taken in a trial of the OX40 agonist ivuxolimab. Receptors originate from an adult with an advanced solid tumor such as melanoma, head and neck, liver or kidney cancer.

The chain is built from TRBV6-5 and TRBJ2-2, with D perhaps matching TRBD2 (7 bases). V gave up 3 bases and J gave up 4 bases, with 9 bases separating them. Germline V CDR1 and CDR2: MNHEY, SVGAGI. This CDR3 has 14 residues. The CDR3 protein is CASSYRGATGELFF. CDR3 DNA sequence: TGTGCCAGCAGTTATCGGGGGGCCACCGGGGAGCTGTTTTTT.

The CDR3 sequence: CATSEGQTSGNTIYF. The DNA for the CDR3 is TGTGCCACCAGCGAGGGACAGACCTCTGGAAACACCATATATTTT. V is TRBV15 and J is TRBJ1-3, with TRBD1 matching over 7 bases. This CDR3 has 15 amino acids. V shed 5 bases, J shed 0 bases, and the junction held 4 bases outside the gene matches. Germline V lookup: CDR1 LNHNV, CDR2 YYDKDF (reference sequence).